This TCR beta chain emerged from a study of shared clonotypes between healthy human individuals. As for the study in general: A couple of women and a few men aged 18 to 49 served as donors.

Selected positively for CCR7 and CD45RO-negative, naive CD8 cells excluded terminally differentiated effector memory CD45RA+ cells. The donors, all of them Caucasian adults, lived in Nashville, Tennessee. A remark on this clone: What it recognizes is unknown.

Findings of the study overall: Sequencing depth was expected to affect clonotype sharing among donors.

How the authors handled the data: With immunoSEQ giving junction-only sequences and no quality scores, filtering differed. Repertoires were generated with immunoSEQ multiplex PCR, while TCRdb's copy carries only in-frame clones and drops some. D and trimming were read from the DNA, whereas the V and J calls and clone size are those reported in that table. The repertoire includes around 1.9 million clones, around 95% of them detected once, and about 1.6% sits in the top ten. This sequence originates from a man between 18 and 35 years old in good health. Some clones in this sample may be carry-over from other donors' samples. The specimen sequenced was naive CD8+ T cells from PBMCs.

As DNA, the CDR3 is TGTGCCAGCATCAAGACTCGGACAGGCCGGAATGAAAAACTGTTTTTT. Its translation: CASIKTRTGRNEKLFF. The chain is built from TRBV9 and TRBJ1-4; 7 positions agree with TRBD1. This CDR3 has 16 residues. The V and J ends lost 6 bases and 5 bases, in that order; junction bases with no gene match: 13. The germline V gene has CDR1 SGDLS and CDR2 YYNGEE.